The entry below gives a single T cell receptor beta chain sequence along with its context. Germline CDR1 reads SGHTA; CDR2 reads FQGNSA. V gave up 5 bases and J gave up 2 bases, with 11 bases separating them. The CDR3 has 14 amino acids. Specified time point: blood at routine non-recurrence follow-up after resection. The sample belongs to a study of spatial heterogeneity in lung cancer. TCRdb fed the 5' RACE reads into MiXCR, producing one record per CDR3 protein. The sample holds 110,000 or so distinct CDR3 sequences, about 10% seen once. The V and J genes are TRBV7-2 and TRBJ2-3, with D possibly TRBD1 on 5 matching bases. The specimen was PBMCs, collected at follow-up. The source is a female donor with early-stage non-small cell lung cancer. CDR3 in amino acids: CASSQGRNTDTQYF. The CDR3 coding sequence is TGTGCCAGCAGCCAGGGAAGAAACACAGATACGCAGTATTTT.